Following are 21 T cell receptor beta chains from one sample sequenced in a study of T cells in Graves' hyperthyroidism and ophthalmopathy. TCR beta CDR3 regions were amplified from RNA transcripts. The TCR CDR3 was amplified in a first-round RT-PCR using the HTBI primer set. Using its own MiXCR run on the multiplex PCR reads, TCRdb lists one record per CDR3 protein. The sample yields about 540,000 distinct CDR3 sequences, more than 45% seen once. The sequencing sample was made of peripheral blood or thyroid tissue (not recorded which). Receptors were obtained from a woman aged 18-35 years with Graves' hyperthyroidism.

V gene TRBV10-3 combines with J gene TRBJ1-6, with unresolved D. The CDR3 runs 15 residues. Germline loops: CDR1 ENHRY, CDR2 SYGVKD. V was cut by 5 bases and J by 5 bases, with 13 bases left in between. This CDR3 reads CAISYLRNDNSPLHF. As DNA, the CDR3 is TGTGCCATCAGTTATTTGCGCAATGATAATTCACCCCTCCACTTT.

Comments on this clonotype: Sequence at one end of the junction differs from germline and may be a read error. The J gene is TRBJ2-7, the V gene TRBV10-3; the match to TRBD2 covers 15 bases. This CDR3 is built from 15 residues. CDR1 is ENHRY and CDR2 is SYGVKD in the germline V gene. This CDR3 is CASSSWTSGRDEQYF. Written as DNA, the CDR3 is TGTGCCAGCAGTTCTTGGACTAGCGGGAGGGACGAGCAGTACTTC.

The chain combines TRBV7-2 with TRBJ2-3; TRBD2 matches at 8 bases. With V trimmed by 5 bases and J by 5 bases, 0 bases remained unmatched. Germline-derived CDR1 and CDR2 are SGHTA and FQGNSA. The CDR3 has 12 amino acids. CDR3 nucleotides: TGTGCCAGCAGCGGGACTAGAGATACGCAGTATTTT. Its protein is CASSGTRDTQYF.

The J gene is TRBJ2-5, the V gene TRBV2; 12 nucleotides line up with TRBD2. J was trimmed by 5 bases and V by 2 bases; bases with no gene match: 6. This CDR3 spans 16 amino acids. Germline values: CDR1 SNHLY, CDR2 FYNNEI. CDR3 loop: CASSEFPSGRAETQYF. In DNA, the CDR3 is TGTGCCAGCAGTGAATTCCCTAGCGGGAGGGCGGAGACCCAGTACTTC.

Concerning this clonotype: The junction and the germline gene differ at one end; a read error may be behind it. CDR3 coding DNA: TGCGCCAGCAGCTTGGGGCCAGCAACTGAAGCTTTCTTT. Protein product: CASSLGPATEAFF. The chain has TRBV7-3 and TRBJ1-1; the D gene is possibly TRBD1 (5 bases). Germline V lookup: CDR1 SGHTA, CDR2 FQGTGA. CDR3 length: 13 residues.

This chain connects TRBV29-1 to TRBJ1-1, with 7 bases that match TRBD1. CDR1 and CDR2 from the germline V gene are SQVTM and ANQGSEA. V lost 4 bases to trimming and J lost 0 bases; unmatched junction nucleotides: 8. The CDR3 has 15 residues. CDR3 coding DNA: TGCAGCGTTGTATCGCGGGACAGATTGAACACTGAAGCTTTCTTT. It encodes CSVVSRDRLNTEAFF.

Regarding this clonotype: The limits of the CDR3 on the DNA are not certain, so only TCRdb's listed CDR3 is given. The chain couples TRBV5-4 to TRBJ1-2. From germline, CDR1 is SGHNT and CDR2 YYREEE (reference sequence). The CDR3 is 15 residues long, counting both termini. CDR3 residues: CTSSYQTRRTYGCTF.

Note on this clonotype: The CDR3 does not close with the conserved phenylalanine or tryptophan, likely indicating a read error. The CDR3 region has the DNA TGTGCCAGCAGTGGGTTTTCGGTGGGAGAGACCCAGTACTCC. Translated, it gives CASSGFSVGETQYS. The chain uses TRBV2 and TRBJ2-5; D is undetermined. CDR1 and CDR2 from the germline V gene are SNHLY and FYNNEI. The CDR3 runs to 14 residues. V lost 4 bases and J 4 bases, leaving 13 bases between the germline ends.

Only a few counts were recorded for this clonotype. The chain uses TRBV14 and TRBJ2-7, with D perhaps matching TRBD1 (6 bases). V lost 4 bases to trimming and J lost 2 bases, with 15 bases between them. CDR1 SGHDN and CDR2 FVKESK come from the germline V gene. The CDR3 has 15 residues. The CDR3 protein is CASSPYVDRTYEQYF. The DNA of the CDR3 is TGTGCCAGCAGCCCATACGTAGACAGGACCTACGAGCAGTACTTC. Combining the CDR3 with reference TRBV14 and TRBJ2-7 gives the whole variable domain EAGVTQFPSHSVIEKGQTVTLRCDPISGHDNLYWYRRVMGKEIKFLLHFVKESKQDESGMPNNRFLAERTGGTYSTLKVQPAELEDSGVYFCASSPYVDRTYEQYFGPGTRLTVT.

With respect to this clonotype: A much larger clone sits a single nucleotide away, making a read error possible. The chain couples TRBV15 to TRBJ2-2; D call uncertain. The CDR3 covers 18 residues. V was clipped by 0 bases and J by 0 bases, with 14 bases between them. Looked up from germline, CDR1 is LNHNV and CDR2 is YYDKDF (reference sequence). The DNA of the CDR3 is TGTGCCACCAGCAGAGATTTCAGGACGGGCTCGAACACCGGGGAGCTGTTTTTT. Translation: CATSRDFRTGSNTGELFF.

This clonotype was recorded once. This chain joins TRBV20-1 and TRBJ2-5; a weak D match, TRBD1 (6 bases). The DNA matches TRBJ2-7 better at its end, which makes the J call doubtful. Germline V gene data show CDR1 as DFQATT and CDR2 as SNEGSKA (reference sequence). CDR3 length equals 15 residues. The CDR3 loop is CSARADRSSYNEQYF. The CDR3 DNA reads TGCAGTGCTAGAGCCGACAGGAGCTCCTACAACGAGCAGTACTTC.

Comments on this clonotype: The CDR3 does not end in the conserved phenylalanine or tryptophan, so this is likely a read error. No DNA is shown, since the ends of the CDR3 on it are uncertain; the CDR3 is the one TCRdb lists. CDR3 in amino acids: CASSLSRP. The chain combines TRBV5-1 with TRBJ2-6. Per the germline V gene, CDR1 is SGHRS and CDR2 is YFSETQ. From its first to its last residue, the CDR3 has 8 amino acids.

This clonotype was observed a single time. The chain couples TRBV2 to TRBJ1-1; D unclear. Germline lookup yields CDR1 SNHLY and CDR2 FYNNEI. Trimming cost V 4 bases and J 10 bases, with 10 bases left between them. This CDR3 has 11 amino acids. The CDR3 DNA is TGTGCCAGCAGTGCCCTCTCCCGAGCTTTCTTT. It translates to CASSALSRAFF.

This clonotype appeared many times. The V call is TRBV15, the J call TRBJ1-1; no clear D. Germline assignment: CDR1 LNHNV and CDR2 YYDKDF (reference sequence). The CDR3 totals 14 residues. V was cut by 5 bases and J by 5 bases, with 15 bases left in between. The CDR3 DNA sequence: TGTGCCACCAGCTCTGAAGGGAAGGCAACTGAAGCTTTCTTT. As protein: CATSSEGKATEAFF.

A note on this clonotype: An end of the junction does not agree with germline; a read error may underlie this. The V gene is TRBV10-3, the J gene TRBJ1-2; D not resolved. The CDR3 totals 15 residues. Germline V gives CDR1 ENHRY, CDR2 SYGVKD. CDR3 bases: TGTGCCAGCAGTCCAACCCCCGACGGATTCTATGGCTACACCTTC. Residues: CASSPTPDGFYGYTF.

The V gene is TRBV10-2, the J gene TRBJ2-7; TRBD2 might be the D (6 bases). This CDR3 region has 15 residues. The V gene lost 6 bases and the J gene lost 6 bases, with 21 bases spanning the gap. CDR1 is WSHSY, CDR2 SAAADI, per germline. CDR3 in amino acids: CASRPFGGRGAEQYF. Here the CDR3 DNA reads TGCGCCAGCAGGCCTTTTGGCGGGCGGGGAGCCGAGCAGTACTTC.

Points on this clonotype: One base away lies a much larger clone, so this may be a sequencing read error. The chain combines TRBV29-1 with TRBJ1-1; no definite D call. V lost 3 bases, J lost 0 bases, and 8 bases lay in between. Germline V gene sequence: CDR1 SQVTM, CDR2 ANQGSEA. This CDR3 is built from 13 residues. The CDR3 here is CSVEDDVNTEAFF. The DNA for the CDR3 is TGCAGCGTTGAGGACGATGTGAACACTGAAGCTTTCTTT.

This clonotype was counted only a few times. One end of the junction varies from germline; a read error may be responsible. The chain combines TRBV7-3 with TRBJ2-2; TRBD1 matches 9 bases. The CDR3 extends over 17 amino acids. Germline-derived CDR1 and CDR2 are SGHTA and FQGTGA. The chain's CDR3 is CASSFLGTGPGTGEPFF. The CDR3 nucleotides are TGTGCCAGCAGCTTTCTCGGGACAGGGCCGGGCACCGGGGAGCCGTTTTTT.

This clonotype was seen more than once but under ten times. The CDR3 region has the DNA TGTGCCAGCAGCTCTTCACCAACCGAACGCGTTGAAGCTTTCTTT. It specifies CASSSSPTERVEAFF. This rearrangement joins TRBV7-2 to TRBJ1-1; D is uncertain. V was pared by 4 bases and J by 7 bases, with 19 bases between. The germline V gene has CDR1 SGHTA and CDR2 FQGNSA. The CDR3 totals 15 residues.

This clonotype was recorded a few times. V usage is TRBV7-2 and J usage is TRBJ2-2, with 10 bases aligning to TRBD1. Per germline, CDR1 SGHTA and CDR2 FQGNSA. This CDR3 is 16 amino acids long. Germline trimming cut 5 bases from V and 5 bases from J; bases unmatched to any gene: 8. Written as DNA, the CDR3 is TGTGCCAGCAGCCGTCCGGGACAGGGGCCGACCGGGGAGCTGTTTTTT. Protein sequence: CASSRPGQGPTGELFF.

In this sample, this clonotype turned up a few times. Sequence at one end of the junction differs from germline and may be a read error. The gene calls are TRBV7-9 and TRBJ1-5; D unresolved. CDR1 is SEHNR and CDR2 is FQNEAQ in the germline V gene (reference sequence). The CDR3 consists of 14 residues. The CDR3 reads CASSLARAGQPQHF. The CDR3 bases are TGTGCCAGCAGTTTAGCGAGGGCGGGTCAGCCCCAGCATTTT.